This TCR beta chain derives from a study of memory CD4+ T cells and cytomegalovirus serostatus. Regarding the study as a whole: Suggested: most of the CMV-linked TCR signature lies in CD4+ memory cells. CD4+ memory repertoires contained about 40% of the roughly 160 reported CMV TCRbeta sequences.

J was trimmed by 3 bases and V by 5 bases; bases with no gene match: 8. The CDR3 is 15 residues long. Germline assignment: CDR1 SGHAT and CDR2 FQNNGV. This clone is a singleton in its sample. Antigen specificity is unknown. TCRdb keeps only in-frame clones here, not all; method: immunoSEQ multiplex PCR. This table holds some 59,000 clones, 75% to 85% found once. Single viable CD3+CD4+CD8-CD45RO+ cells were sorted as the memory CD4+ T cells. The TCR comes from an adult in good health and CMV-seronegative. Sequencing was carried out using memory CD4+ T cells from blood. The chain has TRBV11-2 and TRBJ2-7, with 9 bases that match TRBD2. This CDR3 is CASSPRASGDYEQYF. As DNA, the CDR3 is TGTGCCAGCAGCCCCAGGGCTAGCGGGGACTACGAGCAGTACTTC. The whole variable domain, filled in from reference TRBV11-2 and TRBJ2-7, reads EAGVAQSPRYKIIEKRQSVAFWCNPISGHATLYWYQQILGQGPKLLIQFQNNGVVDDSQLPKDRFSAERLKGVDSTLKIQPAKLEDSAVYLCASSPRASGDYEQYFGPGTRLTVT.